This T cell receptor beta chain was obtained from a study of CD4+ T cells in melanoma. General study results and limits: CD8+ T cell, macrophage and B cell function reportedly correlated with neoantigen-specific CD4+ T cells.

About this clone itself: What it recognizes is unknown.

The method was immunoSEQ multiplex PCR; TCRdb's version includes in-frame clones alone and lacks a portion of them. The table lists about 140,000 clones, roughly 91% of them singletons. The germline V gene has CDR1 WSHSY and CDR2 SAAADI. This CDR3 region has 14 residues. J lost 7 bases, V lost 4 bases, and 7 bases had no gene match. V and J are TRBV10-2 and TRBJ2-1, with 7 bases that match TRBD1. The clonotype was recovered from a human donor with melanoma. CDR3 bases: TGCGCCAGCAGTGGACAGGGACGGATTAATGAGCAGTTCTTC. Its translation is CASSGQGRINEQFF.